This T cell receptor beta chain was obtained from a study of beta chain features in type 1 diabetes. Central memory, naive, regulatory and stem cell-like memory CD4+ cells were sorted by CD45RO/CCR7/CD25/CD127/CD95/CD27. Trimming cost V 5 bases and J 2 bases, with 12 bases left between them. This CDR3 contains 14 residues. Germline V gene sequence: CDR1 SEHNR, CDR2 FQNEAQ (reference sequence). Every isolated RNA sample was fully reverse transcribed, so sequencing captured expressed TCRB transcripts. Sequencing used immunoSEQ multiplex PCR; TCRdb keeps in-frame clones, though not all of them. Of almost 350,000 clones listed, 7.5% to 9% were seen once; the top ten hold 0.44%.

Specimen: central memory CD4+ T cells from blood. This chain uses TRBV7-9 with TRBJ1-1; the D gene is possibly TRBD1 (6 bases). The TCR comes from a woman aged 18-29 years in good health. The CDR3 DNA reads TGTGCCAGCAGCCCTCAGGGGTTCAACACTGAAGCTTTCTTT. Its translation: CASSPQGFNTEAFF.